Below, 20 T cell receptor beta chains from the same sample are listed, as sequenced in a study of blood T cells in healthy people across ages. Sample-barcoded 5' priming and a J-beta primer mix drove a second PCR of 7 to 11 cycles. MiXCR, applied by TCRdb to the 5' RACE reads, yields one record per CDR3 protein. The table includes 700,000 to 850,000 distinct CDR3 sequences, less than 70% detected once. What was sequenced was blood. These receptors all stem from a man aged 80 or over in good health.

This clonotype appeared a few times. The chain employs TRBV7-9 and TRBJ2-5; D is tentatively TRBD1 or TRBD2 (5 bases each). In germline, CDR1 is SEHNR, CDR2 FQNEAQ (reference sequence). This CDR3 contains 15 residues. The V and J ends lost 4 bases and 1 base respectively, with 13 bases between them. CDR3 DNA sequence: TGTGCCAGCAGCTCCACCTCGGGACGCCAAGAGACCCAGTACTTC. Residues: CASSSTSGRQETQYF.

This sequence joins TRBV6-2 or TRBV6-3 and TRBJ1-2; D is unclear. Germline V gene data show CDR1 as MNHEY and CDR2 as SVGEGT. With 7 bases removed from V and 3 bases from J, the gap between germline ends came to 9 bases. The CDR3 is 12 amino acids. CDR3 bases: TGTGCCAGCATCGGGCCGGACTATGGCTACACCTTC. This codes for CASIGPDYGYTF.

There are a few counts of this clonotype. The chain links TRBV9 to TRBJ2-5; 11 bases are shared with TRBD2. V dropped 1 base and J dropped 4; count of bases not matched to a gene: 6. Germline V gene lookup returns CDR1 SGDLS and CDR2 YYNGEE. This CDR3 has 16 residues. The DNA for the CDR3 is TGTGCCAGCAGCGTAACTCAAGGACTAGCGGGAGAGACCCAGTACTTC. Its protein is CASSVTQGLAGETQYF.

This clonotype was detected only a few times. J is TRBJ2-7 and V is TRBV7-2; D gene uncertain. The CDR3 length is 13 residues. The germline V gene has CDR1 SGHTA and CDR2 FQGNSA. V was pared by 3 bases and J by 1 base, with 7 bases between. The CDR3 nucleotides are TGTGCCAGCAGCTTCGACGTGTCCTACGAGCAGTACTTC. The encoded protein is CASSFDVSYEQYF.

This clonotype came up a few times. The chain employs TRBV12-3 or TRBV12-4 and TRBJ2-4; D remains unclear. This CDR3 comprises 12 residues. V gave up 2 bases and J gave up 8 bases, with 7 bases separating them. The CDR3 loop is CASSLFLDIQYF. In nucleotides, the CDR3 is TGTGCCAGCAGTTTATTTTTGGACATTCAGTACTTC.

V is TRBV15 and J is TRBJ1-1; the D gene is possibly TRBD1 (5 bases). V lost 7 bases to trimming and J lost 1 base, with 10 bases between them. CDR3 length: 13 residues. Germline lookup yields CDR1 LNHNV and CDR2 YYDKDF (reference sequence). CDR3 DNA sequence: TGTGCCACCATGAGGGGCGGGAACACTGAAGCTTTCTTT. This sequence encodes CATMRGGNTEAFF.

The rearrangement uses TRBV27 and TRBJ2-7; the match to TRBD2 covers 7 bases. Trimming took 6 bases from V and 0 from J; bases not matched to a gene: 11. Per germline, CDR1 MNHEY and CDR2 SMNVEV (reference sequence). The CDR3 length is 16 residues. DNA for the CDR3: TGTGCCAGCAGCCCTGACTCTAGCGGTCGCTCCTACGAGCAGTACTTC. Translating it yields CASSPDSSGRSYEQYF.

The rearrangement joins TRBV27 to TRBJ1-4; no clear D gene. Trimming cost V 3 bases and J 5 bases, with 16 bases left between them. This CDR3 has 16 residues. From germline, CDR1 is MNHEY and CDR2 SMNVEV (reference sequence). For the CDR3, the DNA is TGTGCCAGCAGTTTCAGGCGCGGTGGATCGAATGAAAAACTGTTTTTT. Protein product: CASSFRRGGSNEKLFF.

This chain uses TRBV20-1 with TRBJ2-7; 9 bases agree with TRBD1. In germline, CDR1 is DFQATT, CDR2 SNEGSKA (reference sequence). The CDR3 consists of 14 residues. The junction had 11 bases not matched to a gene; V was cut back by 6 bases and J by 5 bases. The CDR3 is CSATRQGVFNEQYF. CDR3 bases: TGCAGTGCCACCAGACAGGGGGTCTTCAACGAGCAGTACTTC.

Of note for this clonotype: A junction end diverges from the germline sequence, so it may reflect a read error. The genes are TRBV12-3 or TRBV12-4 and TRBJ2-7, with a weak D call TRBD1 (5 bases). This CDR3 contains 11 residues. This CDR3 is CAISFGAEQYF. In nucleotides, the CDR3 is TGTGCCATCAGTTTTGGGGCCGAGCAGTACTTC.

This clonotype occurred a few times. The chain carries TRBV20-1 and TRBJ2-1, with 15 bases identical to TRBD2. Per the germline V gene, CDR1 is DFQATT and CDR2 is SNEGSKA (reference sequence). The CDR3 consists of 16 residues. Trimming cost V 1 base and J 7 bases; bases outside gene matches: 5. Here the CDR3 reads CSARVGLAGGRNEQFF. DNA of the CDR3: TGCAGTGCTAGAGTCGGACTAGCGGGAGGGCGGAATGAGCAGTTCTTC.

The J gene is TRBJ2-7, the V gene TRBV11-2, with unresolved D. The CDR3 has 13 amino acids. Germline CDR1 is SGHAT and CDR2 is FQNNGV. Deletions cut 5 bases from V and 3 bases from J, with 11 bases between. The CDR3 spells CASSHPQSYEQYF. DNA of the CDR3: TGTGCCAGCAGCCATCCGCAAAGCTACGAGCAGTACTTC. Variable domain in full (rest from reference TRBV11-2 and TRBJ2-7): EAGVAQSPRYKIIEKRQSVAFWCNPISGHATLYWYQQILGQGPKLLIQFQNNGVVDDSQLPKDRFSAERLKGVDSTLKIQPAKLEDSAVYLCASSHPQSYEQYFGPGTRLTVT.

The genes are TRBV11-2 and TRBJ2-1; tentatively, D is TRBD1 (5 bases). Germline CDR1 reads SGHAT; CDR2 reads FQNNGV. Trimming took 1 base from V and 10 from J, leaving 11 bases between them. The CDR3 covers 13 residues. CDR3 sequence reads: CASSLARQGEQFF. The CDR3 nucleotides are TGTGCCAGCAGCTTAGCCCGGCAGGGCGAGCAGTTCTTC. Full variable domain (missing parts from reference TRBV11-2 and TRBJ2-1): EAGVAQSPRYKIIEKRQSVAFWCNPISGHATLYWYQQILGQGPKLLIQFQNNGVVDDSQLPKDRFSAERLKGVDSTLKIQPAKLEDSAVYLCASSLARQGEQFFGPGTRLTVL.

A remark on this clonotype: At one of its ends the junction is not consistent with the germline gene, which may arise from a read error. The CDR3 nucleotides are TGTGTCAGCACCTCCCGGACAGGGGGCCGCTTCGAGCAGTACTTC. Translating it yields CVSTSRTGGRFEQYF. The chain links TRBV28 to TRBJ2-5, with 11 nucleotides matching TRBD1. The J call may be mistaken, given a closer DNA end match to TRBJ2-7. This CDR3 has 15 amino acids. The germline gives CDR1 MDHEN, CDR2 SYDVKM.

The chain couples TRBV9 to TRBJ2-1; possible D gene TRBD1, 5 bases. The V and J ends lost 0 bases and 13 bases respectively, with 11 bases between them. Germline V gives CDR1 SGDLS, CDR2 YYNGEE. The CDR3 sequence is 12 residues long. The CDR3 nucleotides read TGTGCCAGCAGCGTAGTAGACACAGGTCAGTTCTTC. It encodes CASSVVDTGQFF.

The chain combines TRBV10-3 with TRBJ1-4; TRBD1 is a possible D gene (6 bases). The V end lost 3 bases, the J end lost 4 bases, and 15 bases lay between the germline ends. The CDR3 contains 16 residues. Germline values: CDR1 ENHRY, CDR2 SYGVKD. The CDR3 is CAISDARGGFNEKLFF. In DNA, the CDR3 is TGTGCCATCAGTGACGCCCGAGGGGGGTTTAATGAAAAACTGTTTTTT.

The rearrangement links TRBV28 to TRBJ2-3; D possibly corresponds to TRBD1 (5 bases). The CDR3 is made up of 13 amino acids. The germline V and J ends were trimmed by 3 bases and 14 bases, with 18 bases remaining between them. Germline V gene sequence: CDR1 MDHEN, CDR2 SYDVKM. This CDR3 reads CASSLIGAGYAYF. Written as DNA, the CDR3 is TGTGCCAGCAGTTTGATAGGGGCTGGATACGCGTATTTT.

V gene TRBV5-1 combines with J gene TRBJ2-7; 14 bases fit TRBD2. V lost 1 base, J lost 4 bases, and 10 bases stayed unmatched. This CDR3 spans 18 amino acids. Germline-derived CDR1 and CDR2 are SGHRS and YFSETQ. The chain's CDR3 is CASSLWGLGTSGSYEQYF. Written as DNA, the CDR3 is TGCGCCAGCAGCTTGTGGGGGCTTGGGACTAGCGGGAGTTACGAGCAGTACTTC.

V gene TRBV3-1 combines with J gene TRBJ2-7; 7 bases map to TRBD2. Trimming cost V 6 bases and J 0 bases; bases outside gene matches: 5. CDR3 length: 14 amino acids. The germline CDR1 and CDR2 sequences are LGHDT and YNNKEL (reference sequence). The CDR3 region is CASSASGLSYEQYF. As DNA, the CDR3 is TGTGCCAGCAGTGCTAGCGGCCTCTCCTACGAGCAGTACTTC.

This clonotype was found a few times. The rearrangement uses TRBV15 and TRBJ2-7; 9 bases align to TRBD1. The V segment lost 4 bases and the J segment 3 bases; nucleotides outside the gene matches: 4. CDR3 length: 14 amino acids. CDR1 and CDR2 (germline): LNHNV, YYDKDF (reference sequence). In DNA form, the CDR3 reads TGTGCCACCAGCAACCGGGACAGGGTCTACGAGCAGTACTTC. It yields the protein CATSNRDRVYEQYF.